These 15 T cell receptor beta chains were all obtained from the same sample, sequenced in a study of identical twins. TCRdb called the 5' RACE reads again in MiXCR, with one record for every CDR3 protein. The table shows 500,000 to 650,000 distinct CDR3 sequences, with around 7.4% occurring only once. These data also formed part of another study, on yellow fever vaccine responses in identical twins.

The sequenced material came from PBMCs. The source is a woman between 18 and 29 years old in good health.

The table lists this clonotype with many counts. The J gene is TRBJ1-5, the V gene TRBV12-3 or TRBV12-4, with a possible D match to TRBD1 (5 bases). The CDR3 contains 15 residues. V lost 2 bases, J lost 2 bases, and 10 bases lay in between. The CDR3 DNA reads TGTGCCAGCAGTTTATCGGGGGAGGGCAATCAGCCCCAGCATTTT. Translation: CASSLSGEGNQPQHF.

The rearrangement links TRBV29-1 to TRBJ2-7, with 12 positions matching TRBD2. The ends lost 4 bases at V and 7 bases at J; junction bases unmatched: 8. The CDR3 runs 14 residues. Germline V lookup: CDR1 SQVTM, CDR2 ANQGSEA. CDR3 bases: TGCAGCGTTGCCCAACTAGCGGGAGGAGGTGAGCAGTACTTC. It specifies CSVAQLAGGGEQYF.

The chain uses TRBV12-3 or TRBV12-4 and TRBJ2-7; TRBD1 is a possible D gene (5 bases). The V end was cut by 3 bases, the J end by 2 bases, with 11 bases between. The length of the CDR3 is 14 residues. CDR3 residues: CASSLDQGTYEQYV. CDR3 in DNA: TGTGCCAGCAGTTTGGACCAGGGTACCTACGAGCAGTACGTC.

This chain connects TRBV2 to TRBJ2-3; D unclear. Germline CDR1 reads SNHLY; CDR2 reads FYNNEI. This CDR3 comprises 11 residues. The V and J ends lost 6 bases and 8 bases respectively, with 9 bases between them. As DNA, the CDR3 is TGTGCCAGCAGGTTGGAGCGTACGCAGTATTTT. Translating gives CASRLERTQYF.

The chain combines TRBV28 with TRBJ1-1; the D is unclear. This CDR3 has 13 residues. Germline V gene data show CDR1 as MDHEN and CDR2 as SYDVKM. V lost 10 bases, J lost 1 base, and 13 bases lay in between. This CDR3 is CATLTSPNTEAFF. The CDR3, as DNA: TGTGCCACCCTCACCAGTCCGAACACTGAAGCTTTCTTT.

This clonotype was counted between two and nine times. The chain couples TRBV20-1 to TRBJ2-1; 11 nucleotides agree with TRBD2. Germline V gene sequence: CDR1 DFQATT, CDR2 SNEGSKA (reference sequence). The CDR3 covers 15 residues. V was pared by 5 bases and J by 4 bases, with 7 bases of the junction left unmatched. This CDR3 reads CSAGLTSGGYNEQFF. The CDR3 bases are TGCAGTGCTGGACTAACTAGCGGGGGTTACAATGAGCAGTTCTTC.

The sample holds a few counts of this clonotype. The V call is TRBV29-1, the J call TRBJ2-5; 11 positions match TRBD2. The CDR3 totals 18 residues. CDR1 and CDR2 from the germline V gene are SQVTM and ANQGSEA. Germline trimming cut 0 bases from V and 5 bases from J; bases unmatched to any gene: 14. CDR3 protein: CSVEDGLAGGNLFETQYF. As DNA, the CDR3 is TGCAGCGTTGAAGATGGATTAGCGGGAGGGAACCTTTTTGAGACCCAGTACTTC.

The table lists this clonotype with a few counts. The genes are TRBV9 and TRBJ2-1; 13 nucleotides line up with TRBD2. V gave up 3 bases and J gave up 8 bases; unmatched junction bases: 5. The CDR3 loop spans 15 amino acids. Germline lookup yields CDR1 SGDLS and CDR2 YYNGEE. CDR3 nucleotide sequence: TGTGCCAGCAGCGCCGGACTAGCGGGAGTGCATGAGCAGTTCTTC. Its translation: CASSAGLAGVHEQFF.

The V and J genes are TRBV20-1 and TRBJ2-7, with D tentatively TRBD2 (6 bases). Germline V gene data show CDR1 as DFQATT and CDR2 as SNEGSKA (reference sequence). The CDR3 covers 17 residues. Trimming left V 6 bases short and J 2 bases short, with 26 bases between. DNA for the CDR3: TGCAGTGCCTCACCTGGGGCGGGATTAGGGATCGCCTACGAGCAGTACTTC. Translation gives CSASPGAGLGIAYEQYF.

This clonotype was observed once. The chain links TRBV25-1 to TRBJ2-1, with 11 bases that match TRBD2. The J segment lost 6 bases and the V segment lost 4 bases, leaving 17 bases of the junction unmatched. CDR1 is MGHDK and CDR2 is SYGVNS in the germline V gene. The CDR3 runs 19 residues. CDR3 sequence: CASSAPFSLVAGGGNEQFF. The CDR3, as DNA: TGTGCCAGCAGTGCCCCCTTCTCACTAGTAGCGGGGGGGGGCAATGAGCAGTTCTTC.

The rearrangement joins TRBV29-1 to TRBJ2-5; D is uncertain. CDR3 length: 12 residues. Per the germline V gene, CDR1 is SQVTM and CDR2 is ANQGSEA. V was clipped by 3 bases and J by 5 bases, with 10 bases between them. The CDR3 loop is CSVELSGETQYF. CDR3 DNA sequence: TGCAGCGTTGAGCTGTCCGGGGAGACCCAGTACTTC.

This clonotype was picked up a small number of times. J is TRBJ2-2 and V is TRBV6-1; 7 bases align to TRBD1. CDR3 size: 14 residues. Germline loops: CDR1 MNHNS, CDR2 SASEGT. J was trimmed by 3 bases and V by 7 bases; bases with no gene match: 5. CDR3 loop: CASKKTGYTGELFF. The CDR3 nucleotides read TGTGCCAGCAAAAAGACAGGGTACACCGGGGAGCTGTTTTTT.

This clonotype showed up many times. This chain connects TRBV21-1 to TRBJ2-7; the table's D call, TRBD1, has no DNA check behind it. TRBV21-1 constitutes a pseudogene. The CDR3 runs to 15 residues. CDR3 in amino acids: CASRTSTIGAWEQYV. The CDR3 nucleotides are TGTGCCAGCAGGACATCGACAATTGGGGCTTGGGAGCAGTACGTC.

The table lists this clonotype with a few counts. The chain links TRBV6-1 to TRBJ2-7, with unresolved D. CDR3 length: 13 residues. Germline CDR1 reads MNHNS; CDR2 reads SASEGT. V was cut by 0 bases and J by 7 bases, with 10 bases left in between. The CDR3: CASSEAGSEEQYF. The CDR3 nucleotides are TGTGCCAGCAGTGAAGCTGGGTCGGAGGAGCAGTACTTC.

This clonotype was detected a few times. The CDR3 DNA sequence: TGTGCCAGCAGTTTATCAGCGGGAGTATACTACAATGAGCAGTTCTTC. Its translation is CASSLSAGVYYNEQFF. V usage is TRBV28 and J usage is TRBJ2-1, with TRBD2 identical over 8 bases. V shed 1 base, J shed 3 bases, and the junction held 5 bases outside the gene matches. Germline CDR1 is MDHEN and CDR2 is SYDVKM. CDR3 size: 16 residues. The full variable domain, with the rest looked up from reference TRBV28 and TRBJ2-1, is DVKVTQSSRYLVKRTGEKVFLECVQDMDHENMFWYRQDPGLGLRLIYFSYDVKMKEKGDIPEGYSVSREKKERFSLILESASTNQTSMYLCASSLSAGVYYNEQFFGPGTRLTVL.